These 32 T cell receptor beta chains were all obtained from the same sample, sequenced in a study of shared clonotypes between healthy human individuals. Libraries were prepared by immunoSEQ multiplex PCR; TCRdb keeps only in-frame clonotypes and omits some of them. Here the sample spans 330,000 or so clones, approximately 74% being singletons. Sequencing was performed on memory CD4+ T cells sorted from blood. Described subset: CD45RA-negative fraction. Every receptor here comes from a man aged 25-45 years in good health.

The rearrangement links TRBV28 to TRBJ2-3; 8 bases map to TRBD2. The CDR3 contains 15 residues. V shed 3 bases and J 3 bases; nucleotides not matched to a gene: 5. Germline assignment: CDR1 MDHEN and CDR2 SYDVKM. DNA for the CDR3: TGTGCCAGCAGTTTGGGTAGCGGGACGACAGATACGCAGTATTTT. Protein product: CASSLGSGTTDTQYF.

The genes are TRBV19 and TRBJ2-1; D possibly corresponds to TRBD2 (5 bases). The germline V gene encodes CDR1 LNHDA and CDR2 SQIVND (reference sequence). The CDR3 is 15 amino acids. V shed 3 bases and J shed 4 bases, with 13 bases lying between them. CDR3 sequence: CASSISFGGYNEQFF. The DNA of the CDR3 is TGTGCCAGTAGTATTAGCTTTGGCGGGTACAATGAGCAGTTCTTC.

This clone has a handful of counts. This chain joins TRBV15 and TRBJ2-5; 8 nucleotides line up with TRBD1. Trimming at V came to 4 bases and at J to 4 bases, leaving 8 bases not matched to a gene. Germline V lookup: CDR1 LNHNV, CDR2 YYDKDF (reference sequence). This CDR3 has 15 residues. The CDR3 protein is CATSKTGAAGETQYF. Here the CDR3 DNA reads TGTGCCACCAGCAAGACAGGGGCGGCGGGAGAGACCCAGTACTTC.

The chain uses TRBV7-9 and TRBJ2-1; D possibly corresponds to TRBD2 (5 bases). This CDR3 has 10 amino acids. Germline V gene data show CDR1 as SEHNR and CDR2 as FQNEAQ (reference sequence). The germline V and J ends were trimmed by 1 base and 15 bases, with 7 bases remaining between them. CDR3 region: CASSLEEVFF. The CDR3 bases are TGTGCCAGCAGCTTAGAGGAGGTGTTCTTC.

The rearrangement joins TRBV28 to TRBJ1-5; D call uncertain. The germline gives CDR1 MDHEN, CDR2 SYDVKM. V was pared by 3 bases and J by 0 bases, with 9 bases between. This CDR3 region has 15 residues. This CDR3 is CASSFARYSNQPQHF. CDR3 DNA sequence: TGTGCCAGCAGTTTCGCCCGGTATAGCAATCAGCCCCAGCATTTT.

CDR3 sequence: CASSHLGGDGTDTQYF. CDR3 nucleotides: TGTGCCAGCAGCCACTTAGGGGGTGACGGCACAGATACGCAGTATTTT. The chain couples TRBV2 to TRBJ2-3, with D possibly TRBD1 on 6 matching bases. The CDR3 spans 16 residues. V lost 6 bases, J lost 1 base, and 17 bases lay in between. Germline CDR1 is SNHLY and CDR2 is FYNNEI.

This clone came up once. The V gene is TRBV28, the J gene TRBJ2-5, with no clear D. Trimming removed 2 bases from V and 1 base from J, with 8 bases in between. CDR3 length equals 14 residues. Germline CDR1 is MDHEN and CDR2 is SYDVKM. The CDR3 loop reads CASSLTSTQETQYF. The DNA for the CDR3 is TGTGCCAGCAGTTTAACGAGTACCCAAGAGACCCAGTACTTC.

With regard to this clone: The same CDR3 can be traced to other DNA sequences in this sample. This chain links TRBV6-6 with TRBJ2-1, with 10 bases fitting TRBD2. V dropped 6 bases and J dropped 8; count of bases not matched to a gene: 10. Germline V gene sequence: CDR1 MNHNY, CDR2 SVGAGI (reference sequence). This CDR3 comprises 15 residues. CDR3 bases: TGTGCCAGCAGCCTAGCTAGCGGGAGTGGGTATGAGCAGTTCTTC. It yields the protein CASSLASGSGYEQFF.

J is TRBJ2-3 and V is TRBV28; D might be TRBD2 (7 bases). The CDR3 loop spans 15 amino acids. Deletions cut 6 bases from V and 4 bases from J, with 17 bases between. CDR1 is MDHEN and CDR2 is SYDVKM in the germline V gene. The CDR3 sequence is CASRPQGGGSDTQYF. The DNA for the CDR3 is TGTGCCAGCAGGCCTCAAGGGGGGGGTTCAGATACGCAGTATTTT.

This clone appeared many times. CDR3 sequence reads: CASSFPGGRVTYEQYF. Here the CDR3 DNA reads TGTGCCAGCAGCTTCCCTGGCGGGAGGGTCACCTACGAGCAGTACTTC. V and J are TRBV5-6 and TRBJ2-7; 9 bases map to TRBD2. The CDR3 loop spans 16 amino acids. Germline V gene data show CDR1 as SGHDT and CDR2 as YYEEEE. V lost 2 bases and J lost 2; bases outside the gene matches: 8.

To note about this clone: Other DNA sequences within the sample encode an identical CDR3. The chain uses TRBV6-6 and TRBJ1-1; a weak D match, TRBD1 (6 bases). The germline V gene encodes CDR1 MNHNY and CDR2 SVGAGI (reference sequence). This CDR3 has 16 residues. The V end lost 5 bases, the J end lost 1 base, and 17 bases lay between the germline ends. The CDR3 loop is CASSPTDRRTNTEAFF. The CDR3 DNA reads TGTGCCAGCAGTCCGACGGACAGACGAACGAACACTGAAGCTTTCTTT.

The J gene is TRBJ2-7, the V gene TRBV7-8; 7 positions match TRBD2. Looked up from germline, CDR1 is SGHVS and CDR2 is FQNEAQ. V lost 2 bases and J lost 3; bases outside the gene matches: 10. The CDR3 runs 16 residues. The chain's CDR3 is CASSLTRGLPLYEQYF. The CDR3 region has the DNA TGTGCCAGCAGCTTAACAAGGGGACTACCACTCTACGAGCAGTACTTC.

The chain employs TRBV19 and TRBJ2-7; D is uncertain. Trimming took off 1 base at V and 4 bases at J, with 8 bases between the two ends. The length of the CDR3 is 13 residues. CDR1 and CDR2 from the germline V gene are LNHDA and SQIVND (reference sequence). The CDR3 spells CASSIVHSYEQYF. CDR3 sequence (DNA): TGTGCCAGTAGTATAGTACACTCTTACGAGCAGTACTTC.

The V call is TRBV18, the J call TRBJ2-2; D remains unclear. The ends were cut back, 0 bases at V and 2 bases at J, with 7 bases in the middle. This CDR3 has 15 residues. CDR1 KGHSH and CDR2 LQKENI come from the germline V gene. CDR3 amino acids: CASSPPLLNTGELFF. The CDR3 coding sequence is TGTGCCAGCTCACCACCGTTACTAAACACCGGGGAGCTGTTTTTT.

The sample holds one count of this clone. The chain recombines TRBV7-6 with TRBJ2-4, with 7 bases aligning to TRBD2. Germline assignment: CDR1 SGHVS and CDR2 FNYEAQ. This CDR3 region has 15 residues. Unmatched junction bases numbered 6, after V lost 1 base and J lost 6 bases. The chain's CDR3 is CASSLDRSSGNIQYF. CDR3 sequence (DNA): TGTGCCAGCAGCTTAGATCGGTCTAGCGGAAACATTCAGTACTTC. Together with reference TRBV7-6 and TRBJ2-4, the CDR3 gives the full variable domain: GAGVSQSPRYKVTKRGQDVALRCDPISGHVSLYWYRQALGQGPEFLTYFNYEAQQDKSGLPNDRFSAERPEGSISTLTIQRTEQRDSAMYRCASSLDRSSGNIQYFGAGTRLSVL.

The V call is TRBV7-9, the J call TRBJ1-1, with D tentatively TRBD1 (5 bases). Germline values: CDR1 SEHNR, CDR2 FQNEAQ (reference sequence). The CDR3 contains 14 residues. V dropped 4 bases and J dropped 1 base, with 10 bases sitting between them. Here the CDR3 DNA reads TGTGCCAGCAGCTCGGGGGAGAGGAACACTGAAGCTTTCTTT. This sequence encodes CASSSGERNTEAFF.

V gene TRBV5-1 combines with J gene TRBJ1-4; D not resolved. Germline V gives CDR1 SGHRS, CDR2 YFSETQ. Deletions cut 4 bases from V and 7 bases from J, with 14 bases between. The CDR3 length is 14 residues. The CDR3 bases are TGCGCCAGCAGCGCTGGGAGTTGGGGTGAAAAACTGTTTTTT. Translated: CASSAGSWGEKLFF.

CDR3 DNA sequence: TGCAGCGTTGTTCCGGGAAGCTCCTACAATGAGCAGTTCTTC. This gives the protein CSVVPGSSYNEQFF. J is TRBJ2-1 and V is TRBV29-1; TRBD2 is a possible D gene (5 bases). The V gene's germline CDR1 is SQVTM and CDR2 ANQGSEA. V was trimmed by 4 bases and J by 0 bases, leaving 10 bases between them. The CDR3 loop spans 14 amino acids.

J is TRBJ2-1 and V is TRBV6-1; 12 positions agree with TRBD2. The J segment lost 5 bases and the V segment lost 6 bases, leaving 5 bases of the junction unmatched. The CDR3 is 15 residues long. The V gene's germline CDR1 is MNHNS and CDR2 SASEGT. The CDR3, as DNA: TGTGCCAGCAGCTTACTAGCGGGAGGACACAATGAGCAGTTCTTC. It yields the protein CASSLLAGGHNEQFF.

This clone appeared a few times. The chain combines TRBV5-1 with TRBJ2-5; TRBD1 aligns across 9 bases. V lost 2 bases to trimming and J lost 5 bases; unmatched junction nucleotides: 13. Germline CDR1 is SGHRS and CDR2 is YFSETQ. The CDR3 totals 17 residues. This CDR3 is CASSFTATSTGGETQYF. CDR3 in DNA: TGCGCCAGCAGCTTTACCGCAACTAGCACAGGGGGCGAGACCCAGTACTTC.

This clone was detected only a few times. The chain links TRBV5-4 to TRBJ2-2; D remains ambiguous. Germline CDR1 is SGHNT and CDR2 is YYREEE (reference sequence). This CDR3 spans 14 amino acids. V was trimmed by 7 bases and J by 6 bases, leaving 16 bases between them. CDR3 in amino acids: CASDNNLDPGELFF. The CDR3 DNA follows: TGTGCCAGCGATAACAACTTAGATCCCGGGGAGCTGTTTTTT.

This sequence joins TRBV7-8 and TRBJ1-5; maybe TRBD1 (5 bases). Germline CDR1 is SGHVS and CDR2 is FQNEAQ. CDR3 length: 14 amino acids. V lost 6 bases to trimming and J lost 7 bases, with 16 bases between them. CDR3 coding DNA: TGTGCCAGCAGTCTCAGCAGGGATTTACAGCCCCAGCATTTT. Protein: CASSLSRDLQPQHF.

The V call is TRBV7-2, the J call TRBJ2-5, with a tentative D call TRBD2 (5 bases). Germline-derived CDR1 and CDR2 are SGHTA and FQGNSA. The V end lost 3 bases, the J end lost 0 bases, and 8 bases lay between the germline ends. This CDR3 has 14 residues. CDR3 region: CASSFRGDQETQYF. The CDR3 DNA reads TGTGCCAGCAGCTTCCGGGGAGACCAAGAGACCCAGTACTTC.

The V and J genes are TRBV11-2 and TRBJ2-7, with 11 bases lining up with TRBD2. Germline V CDR1 and CDR2: SGHAT, FQNNGV. This CDR3 region has 17 residues. J lost 2 bases, V lost 5 bases, and 11 bases had no gene match. The DNA of the CDR3 is TGTGCCAGCAGCACCGGGACTAGCGGATATCTACCCTACGAGCAGTACTTC. As protein: CASSTGTSGYLPYEQYF.

This clone turned up a few times. The V call is TRBV21-1, the J call TRBJ1-1. TRBV21-1 is a pseudogene. This CDR3 region has 12 residues. For the CDR3, the DNA is TGTGCCCCGGGGGTAGGGGTCACTGAAGCTTTCTTT. This gives the protein CAPGVGVTEAFF.

The chain employs TRBV7-3 and TRBJ2-7; tentative D call: TRBD2 (5 bases). The V gene lost 1 base and the J gene lost 4 bases, with 11 bases spanning the gap. This CDR3 is 14 amino acids long. The V gene's germline CDR1 is SGHTA and CDR2 FQGTGA. CDR3 loop: CASSLRASGYEQYF. CDR3 nucleotide sequence: TGTGCCAGCAGCTTAAGAGCAAGCGGATACGAGCAGTACTTC.

The V gene is TRBV6-1, the J gene TRBJ2-7, with a weak D call TRBD1 (6 bases). V was trimmed by 11 bases and J by 0 bases, leaving 11 bases between them. This CDR3 comprises 12 residues. CDR1 is MNHNS, CDR2 SASEGT, per germline. The CDR3 is CAAAGDSYEQYF. The CDR3 bases are TGTGCCGCGGCAGGGGACTCCTACGAGCAGTACTTC.

The V call is TRBV5-8, the J call TRBJ1-4; D is perhaps TRBD1 (5 bases). CDR1 is SGHTS and CDR2 is YDEGEE in the germline V gene. The V gene lost 1 base and the J gene lost 7 bases, with 11 bases spanning the gap. CDR3 length: 14 residues. CDR3 loop: CASSLRGVGEKLFF. The DNA of the CDR3 is TGTGCCAGCAGCTTGCGAGGGGTTGGTGAAAAACTGTTTTTT.

The V gene is TRBV6-1, the J gene TRBJ1-2; D unclear. The CDR3 contains 12 residues. The germline CDR1 and CDR2 sequences are MNHNS and SASEGT. The V and J ends lost 4 bases and 5 bases respectively, with 8 bases between them. The CDR3 is CASSGTGYGYTF. In DNA form, the CDR3 reads TGTGCCAGCAGTGGGACGGGTTATGGCTACACCTTC.

The chain links TRBV7-2 to TRBJ2-7; D gene ambiguous. The CDR3 totals 14 residues. Between the trimmed V and J ends, which lost 7 bases and 0 bases, there was a span of 13 bases. The germline gives CDR1 SGHTA, CDR2 FQGNSA. Here the CDR3 reads CASTKRVSSYEQYF. As DNA, the CDR3 is TGTGCCAGCACCAAGCGCGTTTCCTCCTACGAGCAGTACTTC.

The chain employs TRBV27 and TRBJ1-4; no clear D gene. The CDR3 consists of 13 residues. The V gene's germline CDR1 is MNHEY and CDR2 SMNVEV (reference sequence). Deletions cut 7 bases from V and 0 bases from J, with 6 bases between. The CDR3 coding sequence is TGTGCCAGCAAGCGTTCAACTAATGAAAAACTGTTTTTT. It encodes CASKRSTNEKLFF.

This rearrangement joins TRBV13 to TRBJ2-5; D is uncertain. Between the trimmed V and J ends, which lost 6 bases and 5 bases, there was a span of 13 bases. Germline values: CDR1 PRHDT, CDR2 FYEKMQ (reference sequence). This CDR3 region has 13 residues. CDR3 DNA sequence: TGTGCCAGCAGTTTCGAGAACCGGGAGACCCAGTACTTC. Amino acids: CASSFENRETQYF.